One and the same sample provided the 19 T cell receptor beta chains below, sequenced in a study of CD8+ T cells in alopecia areata. This sample's treatment: oral pan-JAK inhibitor, 5-10 mg twice daily. Investigators isolated RNA and reverse transcribed it into cDNA to act as the sequencing template. Here immunoSEQ multiplex PCR was the method, and the copy in TCRdb shows in-frame clones only, minus some. Among 200,000 to 250,000 clones, less than 45% were seen once, and the ten largest hold 0.4% to 0.55%. Sequenced here: CD4+ T cells sorted from blood, sampled between weeks 30 and 35, from a patient treated with tofacitinib. These TCRs come from a human donor with alopecia areata.

This rearrangement joins TRBV7-9 to TRBJ1-2; D ambiguous. The CDR3 spans 15 residues. V was pared by 5 bases and J by 2 bases, with 15 bases between. Per the germline V gene, CDR1 is SEHNR and CDR2 is FQNEAQ (reference sequence). The CDR3 region has the DNA TGTGCCAGCAGCCCCACCACCCCAAGAAACTATGGCTACACCTTC. Protein: CASSPTTPRNYGYTF.

There are a few counts of this clone. The chain couples TRBV5-1 to TRBJ2-3; TRBD2 aligns across 11 bases. The CDR3 runs 16 residues. V trimming: 4 bases; J trimming: 4 bases; junction bases outside the gene matches: 8. Germline V gene data show CDR1 as SGHRS and CDR2 as YFSETQ. The DNA for the CDR3 is TGCGCCAGCAGCCGACCTGGGACTAGCGGATCAGATACGCAGTATTTT. The encoded protein is CASSRPGTSGSDTQYF.

This chain connects TRBV6-5 to TRBJ1-6, with 8 bases lining up with TRBD1. This CDR3 is 13 amino acids long. Trimming at V came to 6 bases and at J to 9 bases, leaving 4 bases not matched to a gene. The germline V gene has CDR1 MNHEY and CDR2 SVGAGI. The CDR3 region is CASRYDRGSPLHF. The CDR3 DNA reads TGTGCCAGCAGATACGACAGGGGTTCACCCCTCCACTTT.

This clone has more than one count but fewer than ten. Within the sample, other DNA sequences also encode this same CDR3. This chain links TRBV4-1 with TRBJ2-1; 11 bases agree with TRBD2. After removal of 2 bases from V and 2 bases from J, the junction contained 2 bases not matched to a gene. CDR1 and CDR2 (germline): MGHRA, YSYEKL. The CDR3 length is 16 residues. The CDR3 here is CASSQLGLAAYNEQFF. CDR3 bases: TGCGCCAGCAGCCAATTGGGACTAGCGGCCTACAATGAGCAGTTCTTC.

The gene calls are TRBV19 and TRBJ2-2; perhaps TRBD1 as D (5 bases). Deletions cut 1 base from V and 4 bases from J, with 16 bases between. CDR1 LNHDA and CDR2 SQIVND come from the germline V gene (reference sequence). The CDR3 covers 17 residues. The CDR3 coding sequence is TGTGCCAGTAGTATAGTCGACAGCGCCTCGCCCACCGGGGAGCTGTTTTTT. Translation gives CASSIVDSASPTGELFF.

This chain joins TRBV10-3 and TRBJ2-1, with D hard to call. The V end lost 2 bases, the J end lost 15 bases, and 14 bases lay between the germline ends. CDR3 length: 12 residues. Germline CDR1 ENHRY, CDR2 SYGVKD. The CDR3 bases are TGTGCCATCAGTGAGCTAGTCACGAGCCGGTTCTTC. Translation: CAISELVTSRFF.

This clone was counted a few times. The chain employs TRBV14 and TRBJ2-2; the D is unclear. This CDR3 comprises 15 residues. Germline CDR1 and CDR2: SGHDN and FVKESK. V gave up 0 bases and J gave up 4 bases, with 9 bases separating them. Here the CDR3 DNA reads TGTGCCAGCAGCCAAGACGGTCTATTCACCGGGGAGCTGTTTTTT. This sequence encodes CASSQDGLFTGELFF.

J is TRBJ2-5 and V is TRBV5-1, with D hard to call. This CDR3 has 12 amino acids. CDR1 SGHRS and CDR2 YFSETQ come from the germline V gene. The V end lost 0 bases, the J end lost 1 base, and 1 base lay between the germline ends. The DNA for the CDR3 is TGCGCCAGCAGCTTGGTCCAAGAGACCCAGTACTTC. The encoded protein is CASSLVQETQYF.

This clone was detected only a few times. This chain uses TRBV5-1 with TRBJ2-1; 9 bases agree with TRBD1. The germline CDR1 and CDR2 sequences are SGHRS and YFSETQ. The CDR3 is 15 amino acids. Trimming removed 4 bases from V and 7 bases from J; junction bases left unmatched: 9. The chain's CDR3 is CASSGRDRGVNEQFF. The CDR3 nucleotides read TGCGCCAGCAGCGGACGTGACAGGGGGGTAAATGAGCAGTTCTTC.

This clone was observed a single time. V is TRBV30 and J is TRBJ1-1; no reliable D call. The CDR3 sequence is 14 residues long. Germline assignment: CDR1 GTSNPN and CDR2 SVGIG (reference sequence). V was trimmed by 4 bases and J by 3 bases, leaving 15 bases between them. The CDR3 region is CAWKRDNGDTEAFF. The CDR3 bases are TGTGCCTGGAAACGGGATAATGGCGACACTGAAGCTTTCTTT.

This clone was picked up a small number of times. The identical CDR3 is also encoded by other nucleotide sequences in the sample. The chain combines TRBV9 with TRBJ2-1; D assignment may be TRBD1 or TRBD2 (6 bases each). This CDR3 has 15 residues. V lost 4 bases to trimming and J lost 4 bases, with 15 bases between them. Germline V gene lookup returns CDR1 SGDLS and CDR2 YYNGEE. The CDR3 region has the DNA TGTGCCAGCAGCCCAAATGTAGGGGGGTACAATGAGCAGTTCTTC. Protein sequence: CASSPNVGGYNEQFF. Drawing the rest from reference TRBV9 and TRBJ2-1, the complete variable domain is DSGVTQTPKHLITATGQRVTLRCSPRSGDLSVYWYQQSLDQGLQFLIQYYNGEERAKGNILERFSAQQFPDLHSELNLSSLELGDSALYFCASSPNVGGYNEQFFGPGTRLTVL.

This clone turned up a few times. The chain employs TRBV5-1 and TRBJ2-7; maybe TRBD2 (5 bases). CDR3 length: 13 residues. Trimming took 8 bases from V and 2 from J, leaving 14 bases between them. Germline lookup yields CDR1 SGHRS and CDR2 YFSETQ. Here the CDR3 reads CASLADGTYEQYF. CDR3 in DNA: TGCGCCAGTTTAGCAGACGGGACCTACGAGCAGTACTTC.

The chain uses TRBV5-1 and TRBJ1-5; D gene ambiguous. CDR3 length equals 13 residues. Germline lookup yields CDR1 SGHRS and CDR2 YFSETQ. V dropped 0 bases and J dropped 5 bases, with 6 bases sitting between them. The chain's CDR3 is CASSLDGHQPQHF. The CDR3 nucleotides are TGCGCCAGCAGCTTGGATGGGCATCAGCCCCAGCATTTT.

V gene TRBV5-1 combines with J gene TRBJ1-5; 8 bases fit TRBD1. The junction had 1 base not matched to a gene; V was cut back by 0 bases and J by 2 bases. The CDR3 runs 15 residues. Looked up from germline, CDR1 is SGHRS and CDR2 is YFSETQ. CDR3 amino acids: CASSLAGQGNQPQHF. The CDR3 DNA reads as TGCGCCAGCAGCTTGGCGGGACAGGGCAATCAGCCCCAGCATTTT.

This chain joins TRBV30 and TRBJ2-2; a possible D gene is TRBD2 (7 bases). CDR3 length equals 15 residues. The germline CDR1 and CDR2 sequences are GTSNPN and SVGIG (reference sequence). V was trimmed by 5 bases and J by 7 bases, leaving 20 bases between them. The CDR3 region has the DNA TGTGCCTGGGGCCGAGGGGGGGCCGGAGTCGGGGAGCTGTTTTTT. Encoded protein: CAWGRGGAGVGELFF.

About this clone: A much larger clone lies a single base off, so this may be a read error. J is TRBJ2-1 and V is TRBV5-1; maybe TRBD1 (6 bases). The CDR3 covers 13 residues. Germline V gives CDR1 SGHRS, CDR2 YFSETQ. Trimming pared 1 base from V and 4 bases from J, leaving 6 bases between. CDR3 in amino acids: CASSLTGYNEQFF. The CDR3, as DNA: TGCGCCAGCAGCTTGACAGGGTACAATGAGCAGTTCTTC.

This clone has more than one count but fewer than ten. The V and J genes are TRBV18 and TRBJ2-2; D is possibly TRBD1 (5 bases). CDR3 length equals 15 residues. V was trimmed by 2 bases and J by 0 bases, leaving 7 bases between them. Germline CDR1 reads KGHSH; CDR2 reads LQKENI. CDR3 region: CASSPDSANTGELFF. The CDR3 coding sequence is TGTGCCAGCTCACCAGACAGCGCGAACACCGGGGAGCTGTTTTTT.

This clone was counted a few times. V usage is TRBV18 and J usage is TRBJ2-7; D possibly corresponds to TRBD2 (6 bases). The length of the CDR3 is 16 residues. V lost 1 base to trimming and J lost 1 base, with 14 bases between them. Germline CDR1 KGHSH, CDR2 LQKENI. The CDR3 nucleotides read TGTGCCAGCTCACCACGGATGGGGGGTTCTTCCTACGAGCAGTACTTC. It yields the protein CASSPRMGGSSYEQYF.

The genes are TRBV6-9 and TRBJ2-1; D might be TRBD2 (6 bases). Between the trimmed V and J ends, which lost 2 bases and 5 bases, there was a span of 13 bases. The CDR3 is made up of 15 amino acids. Germline assignment: CDR1 MNHGY and CDR2 SVAAGI. CDR3 residues: CASSYRRDLNNEQFF. The CDR3 DNA sequence: TGTGCCAGCAGTTATAGGCGGGACTTAAACAATGAGCAGTTCTTC.